This T cell receptor (beta chain) was identified in a study of cytomegalovirus exposure and HLA in healthy donors. Study-wide context: The study placed less than 90% of its approximately 360 genotyped donors in the Caucasian-associated ancestry cluster.

The PCR was carried out with 60 Vbeta primers and 13 Jbeta primers. Some clones are missing from TCRdb's copy, which holds only in-frame ones; the method was immunoSEQ multiplex PCR. The sample holds around 170,000 clones, over 75% seen once. Worth noting for this clone: Its antigen is not known.

CDR1 and CDR2 from the germline V gene are SGHRS and YFSETQ. V lost 0 bases to trimming and J lost 3 bases, with 9 bases between them. CDR3 length equals 14 residues. Study-level findings and limits: Cytomegalovirus association was listed for about 160 TCR beta chains. In an earlier analysis, productive rearrangement rates for most beta V segments clustered near 90% or 30%.

The donors (healthy individuals) were bone marrow donors. The chain links TRBV5-1 to TRBJ2-5, with a tentative D call TRBD1 (6 bases). Sequences were obtained from PBMCs. This TCR came from a man between 40 and 49 years old in good health and CMV-seropositive. The CDR3 coding sequence is TGCGCCAGCAGCTTGGACAGGGTAAAAGAGACCCAGTACTTC. It translates to CASSLDRVKETQYF.